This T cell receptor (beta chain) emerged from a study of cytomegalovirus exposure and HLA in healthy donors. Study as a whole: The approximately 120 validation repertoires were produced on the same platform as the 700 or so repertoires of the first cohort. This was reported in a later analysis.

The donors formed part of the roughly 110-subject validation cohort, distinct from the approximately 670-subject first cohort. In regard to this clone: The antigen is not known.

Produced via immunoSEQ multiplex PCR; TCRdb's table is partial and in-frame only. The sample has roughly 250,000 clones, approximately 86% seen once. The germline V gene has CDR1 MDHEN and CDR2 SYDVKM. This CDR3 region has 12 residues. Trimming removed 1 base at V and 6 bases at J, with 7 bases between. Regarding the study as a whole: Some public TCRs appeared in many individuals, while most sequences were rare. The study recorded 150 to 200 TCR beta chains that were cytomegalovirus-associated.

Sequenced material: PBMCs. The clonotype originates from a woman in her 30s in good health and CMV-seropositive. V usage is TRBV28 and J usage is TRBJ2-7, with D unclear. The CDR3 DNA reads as TGTGCCAGCAGTTTATCCCCTCTCGAGCAGTACTTC. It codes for CASSLSPLEQYF. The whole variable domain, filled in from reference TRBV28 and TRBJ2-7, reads DVKVTQSSRYLVKRTGEKVFLECVQDMDHENMFWYRQDPGLGLRLIYFSYDVKMKEKGDIPEGYSVSREKKERFSLILESASTNQTSMYLCASSLSPLEQYFGPGTRLTVT.